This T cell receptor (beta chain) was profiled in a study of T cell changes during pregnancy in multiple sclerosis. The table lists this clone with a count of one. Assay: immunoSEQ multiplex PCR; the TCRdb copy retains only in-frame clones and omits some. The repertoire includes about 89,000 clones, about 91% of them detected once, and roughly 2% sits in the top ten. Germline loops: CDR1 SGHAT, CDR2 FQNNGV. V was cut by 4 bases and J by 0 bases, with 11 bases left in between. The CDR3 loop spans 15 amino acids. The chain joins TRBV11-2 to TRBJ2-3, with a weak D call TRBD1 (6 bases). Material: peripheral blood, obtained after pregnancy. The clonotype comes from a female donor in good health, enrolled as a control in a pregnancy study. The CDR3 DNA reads TGTGCCAGCAGCTATTCCGACAGGAGCACAGATACGCAGTATTTT. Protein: CASSYSDRSTDTQYF.